Sequencing of this T cell receptor (beta chain) was carried out in a study of blood T cell repertoires in COVID-19. Background on the study: From the United States, Italy and Spain came samples of acute and convalescent COVID-19. The analysed material was cDNA or gDNA that came from T cells, B-cell-depleted T cells, or PBMCs.

The CDR3 extends over 14 amino acids. The germline CDR1 and CDR2 sequences are KGHSH and LQKENI. V lost 4 bases and J 1 base, leaving 10 bases between the germline ends. Cohort placement rested on clinical history that participants reported themselves. Profiling relied on immunoSEQ multiplex PCR, and the TCRdb table lists in-frame clones only, not all of them. In the table there are roughly 130,000 clones, around 82% of which are singletons. Input material: PBMCs or T cells enriched from blood (not recorded which). The origin of this receptor is a man in his forties with acute COVID-19. The chain combines TRBV18 with TRBJ1-1; D perhaps matches TRBD1 (5 bases). CDR3: CASSQTVTNTEAFF. CDR3 DNA: TGTGCCAGCTCACAGACAGTGACGAACACTGAAGCTTTCTTT.